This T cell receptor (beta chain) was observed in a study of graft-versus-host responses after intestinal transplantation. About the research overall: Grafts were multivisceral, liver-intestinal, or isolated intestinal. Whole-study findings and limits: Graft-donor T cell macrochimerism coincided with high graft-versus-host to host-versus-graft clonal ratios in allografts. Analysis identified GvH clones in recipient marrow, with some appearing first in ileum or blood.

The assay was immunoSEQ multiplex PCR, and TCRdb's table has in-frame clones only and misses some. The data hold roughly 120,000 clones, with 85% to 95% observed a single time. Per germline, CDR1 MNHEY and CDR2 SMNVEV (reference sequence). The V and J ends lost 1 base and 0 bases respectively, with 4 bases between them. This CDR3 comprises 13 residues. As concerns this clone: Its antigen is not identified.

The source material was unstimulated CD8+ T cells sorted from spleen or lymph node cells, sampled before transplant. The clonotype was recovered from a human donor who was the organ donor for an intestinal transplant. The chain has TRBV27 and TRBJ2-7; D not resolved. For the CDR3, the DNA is TGTGCCAGCAGTTTATACCGCTCCTACGAGCAGTACTTC. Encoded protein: CASSLYRSYEQYF.